This T cell receptor (beta chain) was sequenced in a study of identifying expanded T cells in peripheral blood. General observations from the study: Variance in clone template counts between approximately two-week samples significantly increased with total template count across all healthy donors. Over two and four weeks, about 17 and 20 clones changed, versus around 1.3 between replicates.

During the collection period, no donor immune events like infections were recorded. With respect to this clone: The antigen is not known.

Here immunoSEQ multiplex PCR was the method, and the copy in TCRdb shows in-frame clones only, minus some. The data show approximately 120,000 clones, about 88% seen once. The specimen was blood. This TCR was recovered from a person aged 18 to 75 in good health.

CDR3 in amino acids: CAGDSGRKAYEQYF. The CDR3 bases are TGTGCCGGTGACTCGGGGCGGAAGGCCTACGAGCAGTACTTC. The chain links TRBV2 to TRBJ2-7; D assignment may be TRBD1 or TRBD2 (5 bases each). This CDR3 contains 14 residues. The V and J ends lost 11 bases and 2 bases respectively, with 19 bases between them. Germline loops: CDR1 SNHLY, CDR2 FYNNEI.